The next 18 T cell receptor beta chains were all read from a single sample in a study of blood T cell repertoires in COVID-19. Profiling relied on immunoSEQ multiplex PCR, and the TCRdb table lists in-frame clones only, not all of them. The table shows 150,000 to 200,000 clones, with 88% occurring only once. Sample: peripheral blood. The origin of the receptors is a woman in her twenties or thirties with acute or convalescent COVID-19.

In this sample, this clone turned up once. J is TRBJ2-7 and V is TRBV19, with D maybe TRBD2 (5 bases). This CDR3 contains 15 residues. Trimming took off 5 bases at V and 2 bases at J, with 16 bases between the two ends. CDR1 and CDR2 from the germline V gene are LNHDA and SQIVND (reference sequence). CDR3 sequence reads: CASSPPRAGAYEQYF. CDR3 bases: TGTGCCAGTAGTCCTCCCCGGGCGGGCGCCTACGAGCAGTACTTC.

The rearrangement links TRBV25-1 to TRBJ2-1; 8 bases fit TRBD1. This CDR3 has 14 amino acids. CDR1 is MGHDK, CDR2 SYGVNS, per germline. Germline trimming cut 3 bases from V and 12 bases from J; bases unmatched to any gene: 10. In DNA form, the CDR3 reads TGTGCCAGCAGTGAGCCAGGACAGGGCCAAGGGCAGTTCTTC. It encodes CASSEPGQGQGQFF.

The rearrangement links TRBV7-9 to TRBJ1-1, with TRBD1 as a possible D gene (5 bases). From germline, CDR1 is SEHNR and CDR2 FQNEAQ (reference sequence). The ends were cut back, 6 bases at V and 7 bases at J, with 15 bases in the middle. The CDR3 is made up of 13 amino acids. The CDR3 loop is CASRAGEINEAFF. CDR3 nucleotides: TGTGCCAGCAGGGCGGGGGAGATAAATGAAGCTTTCTTT.

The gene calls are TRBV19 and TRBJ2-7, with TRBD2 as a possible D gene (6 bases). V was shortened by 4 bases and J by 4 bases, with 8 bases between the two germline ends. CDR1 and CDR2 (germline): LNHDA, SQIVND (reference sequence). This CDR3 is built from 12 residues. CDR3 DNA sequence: TGTGCCAGTAGTACGGGAGATTACGAGCAGTACTTC. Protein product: CASSTGDYEQYF.

CDR3 sequence (DNA): TGTGCCAGCAGCGCGAGGTGGACCGGGGAGCTGTTTTTT. Its translation is CASSARWTGELFF. V usage is TRBV5-6 and J usage is TRBJ2-2; no reliable D call. Trimming cost V 4 bases and J 5 bases, with 9 bases left between them. Germline values: CDR1 SGHDT, CDR2 YYEEEE. CDR3 size: 13 residues.

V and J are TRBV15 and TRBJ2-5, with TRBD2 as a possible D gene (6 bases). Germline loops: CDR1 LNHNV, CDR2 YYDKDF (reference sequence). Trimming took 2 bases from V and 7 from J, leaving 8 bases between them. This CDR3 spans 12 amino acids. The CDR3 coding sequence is TGTGCCACCAGCAGACAGGGAGGGACCCAGTACTTC. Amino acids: CATSRQGGTQYF.

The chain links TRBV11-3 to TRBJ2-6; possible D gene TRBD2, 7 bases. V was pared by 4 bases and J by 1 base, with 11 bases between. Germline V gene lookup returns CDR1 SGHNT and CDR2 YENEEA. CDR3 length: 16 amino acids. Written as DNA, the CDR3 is TGTGCCAGCAGCTGGGGGGGCAAGTCTGGGGCCAACGTCCTGACTTTC. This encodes CASSWGGKSGANVLTF.

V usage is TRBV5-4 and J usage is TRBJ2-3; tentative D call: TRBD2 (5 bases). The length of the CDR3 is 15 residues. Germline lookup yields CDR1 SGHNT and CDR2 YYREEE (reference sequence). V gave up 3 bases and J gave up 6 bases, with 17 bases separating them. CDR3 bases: TGTGCCAGCAGCTCCCCAAGAGGAGGTGGTGATACGCAGTATTTT. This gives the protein CASSSPRGGGDTQYF. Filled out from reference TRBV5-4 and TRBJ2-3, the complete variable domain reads ETGVTQSPTHLIKTRGQQVTLRCSSQSGHNTVSWYQQALGQGPQFIFQYYREEENGRGNFPPRFSGLQFPNYSSELNVNALELDDSALYLCASSSPRGGGDTQYFGPGTRLTVL.

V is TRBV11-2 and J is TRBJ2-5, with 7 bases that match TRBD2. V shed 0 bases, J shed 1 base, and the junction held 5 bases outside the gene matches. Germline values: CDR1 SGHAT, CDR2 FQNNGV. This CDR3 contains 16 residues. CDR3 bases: TGTGCCAGCAGCTTAGATTCTAGCGGACCCCAAGAGACCCAGTACTTC. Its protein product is CASSLDSSGPQETQYF.

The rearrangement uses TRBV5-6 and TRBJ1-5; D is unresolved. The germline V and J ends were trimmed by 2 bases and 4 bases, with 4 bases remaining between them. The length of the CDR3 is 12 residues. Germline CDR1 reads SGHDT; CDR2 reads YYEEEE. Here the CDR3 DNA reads TGTGCCAGCAGCTTCTTAAATCAGCCCCAGCATTTT. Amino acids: CASSFLNQPQHF. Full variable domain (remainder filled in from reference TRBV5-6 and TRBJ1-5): DAGVTQSPTHLIKTRGQQVTLRCSPKSGHDTVSWYQQALGQGPQFIFQYYEEEERQRGNFPDRFSGHQFPNYSSELNVNALLLGDSALYLCASSFLNQPQHFGDGTRLSIL.

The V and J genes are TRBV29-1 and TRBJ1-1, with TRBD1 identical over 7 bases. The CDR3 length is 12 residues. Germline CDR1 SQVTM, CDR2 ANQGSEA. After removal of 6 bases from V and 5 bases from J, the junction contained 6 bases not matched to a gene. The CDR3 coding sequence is TGCAGCGTGGACAGGCGTCGGACTGAAGCTTTCTTT. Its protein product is CSVDRRRTEAFF.

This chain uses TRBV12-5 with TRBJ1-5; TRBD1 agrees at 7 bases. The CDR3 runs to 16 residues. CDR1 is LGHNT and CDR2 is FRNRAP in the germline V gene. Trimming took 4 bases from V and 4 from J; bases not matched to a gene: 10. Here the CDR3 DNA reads TGTGCTAGTGGTTCAACAGGGGACGGTAGTAATCAGCCCCAGCATTTT. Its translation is CASGSTGDGSNQPQHF.

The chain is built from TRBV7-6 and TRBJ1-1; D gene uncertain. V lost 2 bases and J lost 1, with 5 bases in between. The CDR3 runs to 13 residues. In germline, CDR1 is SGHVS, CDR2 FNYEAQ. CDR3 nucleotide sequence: TGTGCCAGCAGCTTACAACAGAACACTGAAGCTTTCTTT. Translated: CASSLQQNTEAFF.

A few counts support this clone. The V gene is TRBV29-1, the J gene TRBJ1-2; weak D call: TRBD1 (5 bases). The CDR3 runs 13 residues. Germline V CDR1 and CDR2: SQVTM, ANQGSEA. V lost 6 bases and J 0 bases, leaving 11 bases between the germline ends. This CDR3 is CSVGLGANYGYTF. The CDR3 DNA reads TGCAGCGTGGGGCTTGGGGCTAACTATGGCTACACCTTC.

CDR3 sequence: CASSTNFDQPQHF. Written as DNA, the CDR3 is TGTGCCAGCAGCACTAACTTTGATCAGCCCCAGCATTTT. V usage is TRBV5-6 and J usage is TRBJ1-5, with unresolved D. The length of the CDR3 is 13 residues. Deletions cut 4 bases from V and 5 bases from J, with 10 bases between. In germline, CDR1 is SGHDT, CDR2 YYEEEE.

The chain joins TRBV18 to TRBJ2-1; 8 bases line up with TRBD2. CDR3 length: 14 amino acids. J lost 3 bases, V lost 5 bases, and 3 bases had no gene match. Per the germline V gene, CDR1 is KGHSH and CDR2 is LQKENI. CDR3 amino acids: CASSASGGYNEQFF. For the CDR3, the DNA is TGTGCCAGCTCAGCGAGCGGGGGCTACAATGAGCAGTTCTTC.

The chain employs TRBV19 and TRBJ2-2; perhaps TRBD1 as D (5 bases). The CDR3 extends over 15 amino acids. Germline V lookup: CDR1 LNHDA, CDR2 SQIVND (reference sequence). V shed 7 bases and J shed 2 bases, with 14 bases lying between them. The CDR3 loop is CASKRGARNTGELFF. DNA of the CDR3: TGTGCCAGTAAAAGGGGTGCAAGAAACACCGGGGAGCTGTTTTTT.

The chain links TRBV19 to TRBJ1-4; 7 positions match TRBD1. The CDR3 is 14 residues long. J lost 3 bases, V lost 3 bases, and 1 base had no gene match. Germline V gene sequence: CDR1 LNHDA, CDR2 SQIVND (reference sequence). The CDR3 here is CASSIGTANEKLFF. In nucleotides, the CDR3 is TGTGCCAGTAGTATCGGGACAGCTAATGAAAAACTGTTTTTT.